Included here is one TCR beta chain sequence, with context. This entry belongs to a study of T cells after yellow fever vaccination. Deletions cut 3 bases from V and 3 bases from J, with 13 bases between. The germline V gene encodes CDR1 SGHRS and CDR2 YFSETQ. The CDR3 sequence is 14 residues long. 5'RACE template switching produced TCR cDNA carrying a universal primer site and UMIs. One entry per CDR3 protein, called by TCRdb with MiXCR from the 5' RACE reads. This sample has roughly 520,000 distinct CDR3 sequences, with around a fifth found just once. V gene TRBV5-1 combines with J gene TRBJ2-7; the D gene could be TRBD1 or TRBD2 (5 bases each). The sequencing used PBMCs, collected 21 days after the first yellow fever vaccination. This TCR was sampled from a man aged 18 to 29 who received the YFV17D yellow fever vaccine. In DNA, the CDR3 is TGCGCCAGCAGCTCCGGGACGGCTTACTACGAGCAGTACTTC. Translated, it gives CASSSGTAYYEQYF.